The entry below gives a single T cell receptor beta chain sequence along with its context. The entry originates in a study of blood T cell repertoires in COVID-19. As for the study in general: Some COVID-19 samples were acute and others convalescent; all came from the United States, Italy and Spain. Nucleic acid was either cDNA or gDNA, and it came from T cells, B-cell-depleted T cells, or PBMCs.

In the study's own analysis: How many nucleated cells were present was estimated from reference gene primer amplification. Sequencing used immunoSEQ multiplex PCR; TCRdb keeps in-frame clones, though not all of them. D and trimming come from the DNA, and the V and J calls and clone size come from that table. Of tens of thousands of clones detected, about 80% appear once; the ten largest clones hold around 20%. The source material was peripheral blood. The sequence derives from a man aged 65 to 85 with acute or convalescent COVID-19.

The CDR3 is CASSYSAVGSGGFQETQYF. The CDR3 DNA reads as TGTGCCAGCAGTTACTCGGCTGTTGGTTCAGGGGGGTTCCAAGAGACCCAGTACTTC. V gene TRBV6-2 or TRBV6-3 combines with J gene TRBJ2-5; tentatively, D is TRBD1 (7 bases). Germline lookup yields CDR1 MNHEY and CDR2 SVGEGT. Trimming took off 0 bases at V and 1 base at J, with 21 bases between the two ends. The CDR3 consists of 19 residues.